Below are 4 T cell receptor beta chains sequenced from a single sample in a study of cytomegalovirus exposure and HLA in healthy donors (dated by TCRdb to about 2017). Libraries were built with the immunoSEQ multiplex PCR assay. TCRdb obtained this table from immuneACCESS and retained in-frame rearrangements with V and J assigned. These tables miss some clones; where compared with another copy, unresolved V genes account for less than half of the shortfall, and the remainder is unexplained. This sample is represented by about 190,000 clones; approximately 83% of them were singletons. Roughly 2.8% of the sample comes from the top ten. Sequencing was done on a sample of PBMCs. These receptor sequences come from a woman younger than 35 in good health and CMV-seropositive.

The chain is built from TRBV9 and TRBJ2-7; 7 bases fit TRBD1. The CDR3 length is 15 residues. Germline V lookup: CDR1 SGDLS, CDR2 YYNGEE. J gave up 0 bases and V 5 bases, and 8 bases lay outside the gene matches. In DNA form, the CDR3 reads TGTGCCAGCAGTCCACAGGGGTGGCCCTCCTACGAGCAGTACTTC. Translation: CASSPQGWPSYEQYF.

This sequence joins TRBV4-3 and TRBJ1-1, with TRBD1 identical over 9 bases. J was trimmed by 5 bases and V by 0 bases; bases with no gene match: 4. This CDR3 comprises 15 residues. Germline CDR1 is LGHNA and CDR2 is YSLEER. CDR3 region: CASSQDGTGSTEAFF. For the CDR3, the DNA is TGCGCCAGCAGCCAAGATGGGACAGGGAGTACTGAAGCTTTCTTT.

This clone was detected once. V is TRBV29-1 and J is TRBJ2-7, with TRBD1 matching over 10 bases. CDR3 length: 15 residues. Germline CDR1 reads SQVTM; CDR2 reads ANQGSEA. Trimming cost V 4 bases and J 3 bases; bases outside gene matches: 9. The DNA of the CDR3 is TGCAGCGTTGGGGACAGGGGACGGTTCGGCTACGAGCAGTACTTC. It translates to CSVGDRGRFGYEQYF.

The chain recombines TRBV11-2 with TRBJ1-2; 10 bases agree with TRBD1. The V gene end was trimmed by 5 bases and the J gene end by 8 bases; junction bases not matched to a gene: 11. Germline lookup yields CDR1 SGHAT and CDR2 FQNNGV. CDR3 size: 15 residues. DNA of the CDR3: TGTGCCAGCAGCGTTGGGACAGGGGCTCTGCGGGGCTACACCTTC. Its translation is CASSVGTGALRGYTF.